A single sample gave rise to the 8 T cell receptor beta chains below, sequenced in a study of blood T cell repertoires in COVID-19. TCRdb's copy holds only in-frame clones and misses some; the assay was immunoSEQ multiplex PCR. The table has some 220,000 clones, approximately 84% seen once. Sequenced sample: peripheral blood. The receptors derive from a man aged 50-60 years with acute or convalescent COVID-19.

The chain carries TRBV30 and TRBJ2-1, with TRBD1 as a possible D gene (5 bases). In germline, CDR1 is GTSNPN, CDR2 SVGIG (reference sequence). The CDR3 totals 15 residues. The V end was cut by 4 bases, the J end by 0 bases, with 13 bases between. CDR3 nucleotide sequence: TGTGCCTGGAACCAAGGGGCCAGCTCCTACAATGAGCAGTTCTTC. Translation: CAWNQGASSYNEQFF.

The CDR3 DNA reads as TGTGCCAGCAGCGACCCGAGGTCCAACTATGGCTACACCTTC. It translates to CASSDPRSNYGYTF. The V call is TRBV9, the J call TRBJ1-2; D is uncertain. Trimming stripped 3 bases from V and 2 bases from J, with 11 bases between. Looked up from germline, CDR1 is SGDLS and CDR2 is YYNGEE. CDR3 length: 14 residues.

This clone was seen only once. The chain has TRBV7-9 and TRBJ1-2, with D possibly matching TRBD1 (6 bases). Germline values: CDR1 SEHNR, CDR2 FQNEAQ (reference sequence). CDR3 length: 17 amino acids. Trimming took 1 base from V and 3 from J, leaving 18 bases between them. Written as DNA, the CDR3 is TGTGCCAGCAGCTTAGGAGGGGGGGCAGCGACTTACTATGGCTACACCTTC. Amino acids: CASSLGGGAATYYGYTF. Filled out from reference TRBV7-9 and TRBJ1-2, the complete variable domain reads DTGVSQNPRHKITKRGQNVTFRCDPISEHNRLYWYRQTLGQGPEFLTYFQNEAQLEKSRLLSDRFSAERPKGSFSTLEIQRTEQGDSAMYLCASSLGGGAATYYGYTFGSGTRLTVV.

A single count supports this clone. The CDR3 is CASSQGSGASTETQYF. DNA of the CDR3: TGTGCCAGCAGCCAAGGTAGTGGGGCCAGCACCGAGACCCAGTACTTC. The V and J genes are TRBV4-2 and TRBJ2-5, with D possibly TRBD1 on 5 matching bases. The CDR3 runs to 16 residues. CDR1 is LGHNA, CDR2 YNFKEQ, per germline. V shed 1 base and J shed 5 bases, with 17 bases lying between them.

The rearrangement joins TRBV28 to TRBJ2-7, with TRBD1 matching 10 bases. The length of the CDR3 is 13 residues. V was clipped by 6 bases and J by 2 bases; unmatched bases: 1. Germline-derived CDR1 and CDR2 are MDHEN and SYDVKM. The CDR3 protein is CASRGQGTYEQYF. CDR3 in DNA: TGTGCCAGCAGGGGACAGGGGACCTACGAGCAGTACTTC. Based on the CDR3 plus reference TRBV28 and TRBJ2-7, the full variable domain is DVKVTQSSRYLVKRTGEKVFLECVQDMDHENMFWYRQDPGLGLRLIYFSYDVKMKEKGDIPEGYSVSREKKERFSLILESASTNQTSMYLCASRGQGTYEQYFGPGTRLTVT.

J is TRBJ1-5 and V is TRBV18, with D perhaps TRBD1 (5 bases). Germline V gene lookup returns CDR1 KGHSH and CDR2 LQKENI. V dropped 1 base and J dropped 6 bases, with 13 bases sitting between them. The CDR3 is 15 residues long. The DNA for the CDR3 is TGTGCCAGCTCACCACTGGGAGGGGCGGGTCAGCCCCAGCATTTT. Translating gives CASSPLGGAGQPQHF. The full variable domain, in which reference TRBV18 and TRBJ1-5 provide the parts outside the CDR3, is NAGVMQNPRHLVRRRGQEARLRCSPMKGHSHVYWYRQLPEEGLKFMVYLQKENIIDESGMPKERFSAEFPKEGPSILRIQQVVRGDSAAYFCASSPLGGAGQPQHFGDGTRLSIL.

This chain connects TRBV19 to TRBJ1-3, with D tentatively TRBD1 (6 bases). V was clipped by 6 bases and J by 3 bases, with 12 bases between them. The V gene's germline CDR1 is LNHDA and CDR2 SQIVND (reference sequence). The CDR3 length is 14 residues. CDR3 bases: TGTGCCAGTAGCAAAGGGGGGGATGGAAACACCATATATTTT. Translation: CASSKGGDGNTIYF.

This chain connects TRBV5-1 to TRBJ1-2; D is ambiguous. V gave up 0 bases and J gave up 5 bases, with 14 bases separating them. The CDR3 is made up of 15 amino acids. CDR1 is SGHRS, CDR2 YFSETQ, per germline. The CDR3 coding sequence is TGCGCCAGCAGCTTGGGAATTACGGTGGTTTATGGCTACACCTTC. Translating it yields CASSLGITVVYGYTF. Filled out from reference TRBV5-1 and TRBJ1-2, the complete variable domain reads KAGVTQTPRYLIKTRGQQVTLSCSPISGHRSVSWYQQTPGQGLQFLFEYFSETQRNKGNFPGRFSGRQFSNSRSEMNVSTLELGDSALYLCASSLGITVVYGYTFGSGTRLTVV.